These 29 T cell receptor beta chains were all obtained from the same sample, sequenced in a study of blood T cell repertoires in COVID-19 (dated by TCRdb to the early 2020s). The receptor library was made with the immunoSEQ multiplex PCR assay. TCRdb retrieved this table from immuneACCESS and kept in-frame rearrangements only. Not all clones are present; in checked studies, unresolved V genes account for under half, and no reason is known for the remainder. The sample contains around 120,000 clones, around 81% of them found a single time. The ten top clones hold about 2.1% of the sample. Sample: peripheral blood. These TCRs come from a man between 65 and 79 years old with acute or convalescent COVID-19.

The chain recombines TRBV7-3 with TRBJ2-5; 8 nucleotides line up with TRBD2. V gave up 2 bases and J gave up 1 base; unmatched junction bases: 6. Germline values: CDR1 SGHTA, CDR2 FQGTGA. The CDR3 covers 16 residues. CDR3 sequence reads: CASSLRGGFTQETQYF. CDR3 bases: TGTGCCAGCAGCTTACGGGGGGGCTTTACCCAAGAGACCCAGTACTTC.

Here the CDR3 reads CASRLATDTQYF. The CDR3 nucleotides are TGTGCCAGCAGACTAGCGACAGATACGCAGTATTTT. The genes are TRBV11-2 and TRBJ2-3, with TRBD2 matching over 7 bases. V lost 6 bases to trimming and J lost 3 bases; unmatched junction nucleotides: 0. CDR1 and CDR2 (germline): SGHAT, FQNNGV. The length of the CDR3 is 12 residues.

The gene calls are TRBV6-6 and TRBJ1-1; D is ambiguous. Germline CDR1 and CDR2: MNHNY and SVGAGI (reference sequence). V was pared by 2 bases and J by 0 bases, with 10 bases between. CDR3 size: 15 residues. The CDR3 reads CASSYQVVLNTEAFF. As DNA, the CDR3 is TGTGCCAGCAGTTACCAGGTAGTTTTGAACACTGAAGCTTTCTTT.

The chain combines TRBV29-1 with TRBJ2-3; the D gene is possibly TRBD2 (5 bases). The CDR3 sequence is 11 residues long. Trimming left V 5 bases short and J 4 bases short, with 7 bases between. CDR1 SQVTM and CDR2 ANQGSEA come from the germline V gene. For the CDR3, the DNA is TGCAGCGTTCGGGGTTCAGATACGCAGTATTTT. Its translation: CSVRGSDTQYF.

The rearrangement links TRBV4-1 to TRBJ2-7; 11 bases are shared with TRBD1. The CDR3 extends over 15 amino acids. Germline assignment: CDR1 MGHRA and CDR2 YSYEKL. The junction had 6 bases not matched to a gene; V was cut back by 2 bases and J by 6 bases. The CDR3 reads CASSQIPGQGGEQYF. As DNA, the CDR3 is TGCGCCAGCAGCCAAATTCCGGGACAGGGGGGCGAGCAGTACTTC.

The rearrangement joins TRBV19 to TRBJ1-6; 8 bases are a match to TRBD1. The V segment lost 6 bases and the J segment 10 bases; nucleotides outside the gene matches: 8. This CDR3 contains 14 residues. Germline lookup yields CDR1 LNHDA and CDR2 SQIVND (reference sequence). The CDR3 sequence: CASSHQTGESPLHF. The CDR3 DNA reads TGTGCCAGTAGCCACCAGACAGGGGAATCACCCCTCCACTTT.

The chain combines TRBV29-1 with TRBJ2-4, with TRBD1 identical over 9 bases. V dropped 2 bases and J dropped 6; count of bases not matched to a gene: 2. This CDR3 is built from 13 residues. Germline CDR1 is SQVTM and CDR2 is ANQGSEA. The CDR3 DNA reads TGCAGCGTTGAAACAGGGGGCGTAAACATTCAGTACTTC. Translation gives CSVETGGVNIQYF.

CDR3 amino acids: CASSLNTGGDTEAFF. Here the CDR3 DNA reads TGTGCCAGCAGCTTAAACACAGGGGGAGACACTGAAGCTTTCTTT. The gene calls are TRBV7-2 and TRBJ1-1, with 8 bases that match TRBD1. J was trimmed by 3 bases and V by 2 bases; bases with no gene match: 5. Germline lookup yields CDR1 SGHTA and CDR2 FQGNSA. The CDR3 is 15 amino acids.

The V gene is TRBV10-3, the J gene TRBJ2-7; D remains unclear. Germline-derived CDR1 and CDR2 are ENHRY and SYGVKD. This CDR3 comprises 12 residues. Trimming removed 3 bases from V and 3 bases from J, with 6 bases in between. CDR3 bases: TGTGCCATCAGTGAAGAGCTCTACGAGCAGTACTTC. Translated: CAISEELYEQYF.

The chain carries TRBV7-2 and TRBJ1-5; TRBD1 matches 12 bases. The germline gives CDR1 SGHTA, CDR2 FQGNSA. CDR3 length equals 14 residues. V shed 4 bases and J 6 bases; nucleotides not matched to a gene: 1. CDR3 coding DNA: TGTGCCAGCAGCTGGGACAGGGGGCTTCAGCCCCAGCATTTT. Its protein product is CASSWDRGLQPQHF.

This clone was seen a handful of times. The genes are TRBV7-2 and TRBJ1-4, with a possible D match to TRBD1 (6 bases). V gave up 4 bases and J gave up 0 bases, with 12 bases separating them. Germline loops: CDR1 SGHTA, CDR2 FQGNSA. CDR3 length: 16 amino acids. The chain's CDR3 is CASSSSGQATNEKLFF. The CDR3 DNA sequence: TGTGCCAGCAGCTCCTCGGGACAAGCAACTAATGAAAAACTGTTTTTT.

A word on this clone: Other nucleotide sequences from this sample produce the same CDR3. The J gene is TRBJ1-2, the V gene TRBV12-3 or TRBV12-4; 9 nucleotides match TRBD1. This CDR3 has 13 residues. J was trimmed by 5 bases and V by 5 bases; bases with no gene match: 3. As DNA, the CDR3 is TGTGCCAGCAGTCTGGGACAGGGATATGGCTACACCTTC. Translation gives CASSLGQGYGYTF.

The chain recombines TRBV12-3 or TRBV12-4 with TRBJ1-2, with D maybe TRBD1 (5 bases). The CDR3 length is 13 residues. Between the trimmed V and J ends, which lost 8 bases and 4 bases, there was a span of 14 bases. DNA of the CDR3: TGTGCCAGCGCGGTGGGGCAGGGCTATGGCTACACCTTC. Its translation: CASAVGQGYGYTF.

Only a few counts were recorded for this clone. The chain recombines TRBV20-1 with TRBJ1-2; the match to TRBD1 covers 7 bases. The CDR3 has 11 residues. The V gene's germline CDR1 is DFQATT and CDR2 SNEGSKA (reference sequence). This CDR3 reads CKGTANYGYTF. In nucleotides, the CDR3 is TGCAAAGGGACAGCTAACTATGGCTACACCTTC.

The sample holds one count of this clone. The chain is built from TRBV5-4 and TRBJ2-3, with 8 bases aligning to TRBD2. Germline loops: CDR1 SGHNT, CDR2 YYREEE (reference sequence). Trimming at V came to 0 bases and at J to 6 bases, leaving 3 bases not matched to a gene. This CDR3 is 14 amino acids long. Here the CDR3 DNA reads TGTGCCAGCAGCTTGGGAGCGGGGGCTGATACGCAGTATTTT. Its protein product is CASSLGAGADTQYF.

V usage is TRBV3-1 (or the pseudogene TRBV3-2) and J usage is TRBJ2-2; 7 positions agree with TRBD2. The junction had 12 bases not matched to a gene; V was cut back by 1 base and J by 7 bases. Germline CDR1 LGHDT, CDR2 YNNKEL (reference sequence). The CDR3 is made up of 17 amino acids. CDR3 amino acids: CASSQALAATVGGELFF. DNA for the CDR3: TGTGCCAGCAGCCAAGCGCTAGCGGCCACGGTCGGCGGGGAGCTGTTTTTT.

The chain is built from TRBV18 and TRBJ1-2, with 7 bases aligning to TRBD1. Germline V gene sequence: CDR1 KGHSH, CDR2 LQKENI. Trimming took 0 bases from V and 1 from J; bases not matched to a gene: 2. The CDR3 has 15 amino acids. The CDR3 sequence: CASSPPTGVNYGYTF. In DNA form, the CDR3 reads TGTGCCAGCTCACCACCTACAGGGGTTAACTATGGCTACACCTTC.

The chain uses TRBV7-2 and TRBJ1-2, with D possibly TRBD1 on 5 matching bases. The CDR3 is made up of 14 amino acids. Trimming shortened V by 8 bases and J by 8 bases, and 21 bases separated the two germline ends. Germline CDR1 and CDR2: SGHTA and FQGNSA. The CDR3 nucleotides read TGTGCCAGCCAGTTCGGGGGGGGAAAAGGAGGCTACACCTTC. Translating gives CASQFGGGKGGYTF.

V usage is TRBV6-1 and J usage is TRBJ1-2; D is ambiguous. The germline V gene encodes CDR1 MNHNS and CDR2 SASEGT. CDR3 size: 12 residues. V lost 3 bases and J 6 bases, leaving 8 bases between the germline ends. CDR3 nucleotides: TGTGCCAGCAGTGACAGTAGCCATGGCTACACCTTC. It yields the protein CASSDSSHGYTF.

V is TRBV4-1 and J is TRBJ1-6; D may be TRBD1 (5 bases). Germline-derived CDR1 and CDR2 are MGHRA and YSYEKL. There are 16 residues in the CDR3. Trimming removed 2 bases from V and 6 bases from J, with 14 bases in between. CDR3 amino acids: CASSQPREGPNSPLHF. In DNA form, the CDR3 reads TGCGCCAGCAGCCAACCCCGGGAGGGACCTAATTCACCCCTCCACTTT.

This chain uses TRBV2 with TRBJ2-1; D is possibly TRBD1 (6 bases). The V end lost 6 bases, the J end lost 4 bases, and 16 bases lay between the germline ends. There are 15 residues in the CDR3. From germline, CDR1 is SNHLY and CDR2 FYNNEI. CDR3 residues: CASSLLTGSYNEQFF. The CDR3, as DNA: TGTGCCAGCAGCCTACTGACAGGAAGTTACAATGAGCAGTTCTTC.

The CDR3 loop is CASSPGGGQETQYF. The CDR3 coding sequence is TGTGCCAGCTCACCAGGTGGGGGGCAAGAGACCCAGTACTTC. The J gene is TRBJ2-5, the V gene TRBV18, with D possibly matching TRBD2 (6 bases). Looked up from germline, CDR1 is KGHSH and CDR2 is LQKENI. The CDR3 runs to 14 residues. Trimming cost V 2 bases and J 2 bases, with 9 bases left between them.

The chain carries TRBV4-2 and TRBJ2-7, with 11 bases identical to TRBD1. The germline CDR1 and CDR2 sequences are LGHNA and YNFKEQ. The CDR3 spans 16 residues. V gave up 0 bases and J gave up 2 bases; unmatched junction bases: 3. The CDR3 sequence is CASSQDLGQGAYEQYF. CDR3 DNA: TGTGCCAGCAGCCAAGATTTGGGACAGGGGGCCTACGAGCAGTACTTC.

The chain links TRBV7-9 to TRBJ2-3; 7 bases align to TRBD2. The germline V gene encodes CDR1 SEHNR and CDR2 FQNEAQ (reference sequence). With 0 bases clipped from V and 2 bases from J, the junction kept 11 bases outside the gene matches. This CDR3 contains 18 residues. The CDR3 is CASSLAVLGLSFTDTQYF. CDR3 nucleotides: TGTGCCAGCAGCTTAGCCGTTCTGGGACTATCCTTCACAGATACGCAGTATTTT.

CDR3 nucleotide sequence: TGTGCCAGCGCACAGGGTTATGCGGGTGAGCAGTTCTTC. It is translated as CASAQGYAGEQFF. The V and J genes are TRBV2 and TRBJ2-1, with D maybe TRBD1 (6 bases). The CDR3 has 13 residues. The V and J ends lost 8 bases and 9 bases respectively, with 17 bases between them. Germline-derived CDR1 and CDR2 are SNHLY and FYNNEI.

The CDR3 loop reads CASSRQGAGYEQYF. CDR3 in DNA: TGTGCCAGCAGTCGACAGGGGGCGGGGTACGAGCAGTACTTC. The chain has TRBV6-2 or TRBV6-3 and TRBJ2-7; 10 bases are a match to TRBD1. The V segment lost 5 bases and the J segment 4 bases; nucleotides outside the gene matches: 5. The germline CDR1 and CDR2 sequences are MNHEY and SVGEGT. This CDR3 has 14 amino acids.

The rearrangement uses TRBV7-9 and TRBJ2-3; 8 bases line up with TRBD1. J lost 6 bases, V lost 8 bases, and 1 base had no gene match. Germline V gene lookup returns CDR1 SEHNR and CDR2 FQNEAQ (reference sequence). This CDR3 is built from 11 residues. The CDR3: CASRTGDTQYF. The CDR3 DNA follows: TGTGCCAGCCGGACAGGGGATACGCAGTATTTT. Together with reference TRBV7-9 and TRBJ2-3, the CDR3 gives the full variable domain: DTGVSQNPRHKITKRGQNVTFRCDPISEHNRLYWYRQTLGQGPEFLTYFQNEAQLEKSRLLSDRFSAERPKGSFSTLEIQRTEQGDSAMYLCASRTGDTQYFGPGTRLTVL.

The chain has TRBV7-9 and TRBJ2-7, with 8 positions matching TRBD1. This CDR3 has 12 amino acids. After removal of 10 bases from V and 2 bases from J, the junction contained 4 bases not matched to a gene. Germline V gives CDR1 SEHNR, CDR2 FQNEAQ (reference sequence). CDR3 region: CATAQGAYEQYF. Written as DNA, the CDR3 is TGTGCCACAGCACAGGGGGCCTACGAGCAGTACTTC.

The chain joins TRBV18 to TRBJ1-1; the match to TRBD1 covers 9 bases. V gave up 6 bases and J gave up 2 bases; unmatched junction bases: 4. CDR3 length: 14 residues. Germline CDR1 and CDR2: KGHSH and LQKENI. CDR3 DNA: TGTGCCAGCTCGTGGGGACAGGGAAACACTGAAGCTTTCTTT. Translated: CASSWGQGNTEAFF.